Detailed here is one TCR beta chain. This clonotype was detected only once. Its target antigen remains unknown. Base qualities are missing; no much larger clone stands one base away. This specimen comes from a study of blood T cells in healthy people across ages (dated by TCRdb to the mid-2010s). Describing the broader study: In model experiments, template switching captured roughly one uniquely barcoded TCR beta cDNA molecule for every two T cells. Using the same blood draw, the study looked at two additional independent replicas of 1 million unique cDNA reads for two donors, one aged 18 to 29 and the other aged 80 or older. The donors were split into four age groups: young (average 16 years), middle-aged (nearly 40), aged (about 62) and long-lived (82). The study measured age-related changes in TCR beta repertoire diversity using deep sequencing normalized with unique cDNA molecular identifiers. To avoid experimental bias, donors of different ages were randomly spread across the sequencing lanes.

Spanning cysteine to phenylalanine, the CDR3 consists of 12 amino acids. Solely the CDR3 DNA is kept, with 36 bases framed from the first base. At the junction V is shortened by 1 base and J by 7 bases, with 11 bases in between. Per the germline V gene, SQVTM is the CDR1 and ANQGSEA is the CDR2. Systemically healthy Caucasian individuals from Russia, about 38 in total and aged roughly 6 to 90 years, were included as donors. Each donor gave approximately 9.4 milliliters of peripheral blood, drawn into EDTA-treated Vacutainer tubes. Ficoll-Paque density-gradient centrifugation was used to isolate PBMCs, with at least 6 million obtained per sample. Total RNA was extracted from PBMCs with Trizol reagent, with at least 5.5 micrograms obtained per sample. For every donor, flow cytometry on a PBMC aliquot measured the percentage of naive CD45RAhigh/CD27high T cells. Points the paper makes about the study in general: Donor CMV infection status was unknown, potentially confounding age-related changes in expanded clonotypes. Bulk unsorted PBMC profiling prevented conclusive comparison of naive and antigen-experienced compartments. Observed TCR beta diversity correlated strongly with the percentage of naive T cells measured by flow cytometry. Compared with the aged group, the long-lived group had more naive CD4+ T cells, fewer expanded clones and increased TCR diversity, a pattern suggesting age selection. Estimates of total diversity from one million sequenced T cells were regarded as lower bounds and underestimates. Observed TCR beta diversity per million T cells fell roughly linearly with age, and a significant reduction was already apparent by age roughly 40.

To prepare the library, 5' RACE was applied. A second PCR of about 7 to 12 cycles was run with a J-beta primer mix and a sample-barcoded 5' primer. Each TCR beta cDNA molecule received a unique molecular identifier from a template-switch 5' adaptor carrying 12 random nucleotides. At least 2.5 million CDR3-containing paired-end reads were obtained from each sample. First-strand cDNA was synthesized from all RNA with the Mint cDNA synthesis kit, primed by a TRBC-specific oligonucleotide. After uracil-DNA glycosylase treatment, a first 18-cycle PCR used universal primers M1SS and BC2_uni_R on all cDNA. In the paper's pipeline: Normalization of each sample was performed by random selection of 1 million high-quality reads, each carrying a distinct molecular identifier. Instead of being binned into consensus sequences, reads with shared molecular identifiers were discarded. MiTCR, set to a Q25 quality threshold and the strictest error-elimination algorithm, was used for CDR3 identification, clonotype clustering and error correction. A nonparametric unseen species model with Euler transformation was used to estimate a lower bound on total TCR beta diversity. The raw public reads went through TCRdb reprocessing: fastp at Q25, MiXCR clone calling, in-frame beta chains kept. Each entry is one CDR3 protein sequence, shown with its most common DNA and genes. TCRdb's processing, not the authors' own work, is the source of the V and J calls. The sample data list around 2 million distinct CDR3 sequences, and approximately 39% of these were observed just once. The leading ten clones occupy 23% of the sample.

The sequence links TRBV29-1 to TRBJ2-7; a weak D assignment points to TRBD2 (7 bases agree). The TCR sequence derives from a human donor in good health. The sample was blood. Here the CDR3 is given as CSVEAGGREQYF. The nucleotide sequence is given as TGCAGCGTTGAAGCCGGGGGGCGTGAGCAGTACTTC.